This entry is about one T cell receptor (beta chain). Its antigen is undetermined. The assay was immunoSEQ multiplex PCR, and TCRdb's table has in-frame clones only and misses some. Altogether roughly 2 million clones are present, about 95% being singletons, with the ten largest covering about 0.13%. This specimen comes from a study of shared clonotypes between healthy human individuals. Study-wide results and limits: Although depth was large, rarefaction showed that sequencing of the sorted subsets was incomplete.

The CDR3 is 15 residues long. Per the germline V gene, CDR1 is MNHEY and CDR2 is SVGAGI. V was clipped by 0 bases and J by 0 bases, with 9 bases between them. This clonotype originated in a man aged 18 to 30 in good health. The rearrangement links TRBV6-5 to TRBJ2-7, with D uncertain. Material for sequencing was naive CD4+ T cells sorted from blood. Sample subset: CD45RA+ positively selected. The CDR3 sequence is CASSYSPTTSYEQYF. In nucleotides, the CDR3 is TGTGCCAGCAGTTACTCGCCCACCACCTCCTACGAGCAGTACTTC.